This is a list of T cell receptor beta chains from one sample in a study of regulatory T cells in long-lasting Graves disease. TCRdb ran MiXCR on the multiplex PCR reads and lists one entry per CDR3 protein. This sample carries some 350,000 distinct CDR3 sequences, around 15% of them seen once, and the ten largest clones take just over 20%. The sample was also reused in another study, on T cells in Graves' hyperthyroidism and ophthalmopathy.

Sequencing used peripheral blood mononuclear cells (PBMCs), obtained at new diagnosis, from a patient treated with antithyroid drugs. Source of these receptors: a woman aged 18 to 35 with Graves disease. Both conserved end residues are part of each CDR3. Fields, in order: V gene, J gene, D gene, clone size, CDR3 protein, CDR3 DNA. A D gene is named only where the DNA matches it firmly. Clone size is given for some rows only: seen once, a few or many times, or a class if the clone is expanded.

TRBV5-1	TRBJ1-2	.	.	CASSTEYTNYGYTF	TGCGCCAGCAGCACCGAATACACTAACTATGGCTACACCTTC
TRBV2	TRBJ1-3	TRBD1	few	CASTRDREAGNTIYF	TGTGCCAGCACCAGGGACAGGGAAGCTGGAAACACCATATATTTT
TRBV28	TRBJ2-6	TRBD2	many	CASSSLKGGSPGANVLTF	TGTGCCAGCAGTTCCCTCAAGGGAGGGTCCCCTGGGGCCAACGTCCTGACTTTC
TRBV7-6	TRBJ1-1	TRBD1	few	CASSLGGQGREAFF	TGTGCCAGCAGCTTAGGGGGACAGGGTAGAGAAGCTTTCTTT
TRBV4-1	TRBJ2-5	TRBD2	many	CASSQLGLAGAETQYF	TGCGCCAGCAGCCAATTGGGACTAGCGGGAGCAGAGACCCAGTACTTC
TRBV27	TRBJ2-7	TRBD2	many	CASSARTSVYGTYEQYF	TGTGCCAGCAGTGCCCGGACTAGTGTTTATGGAACGTACGAGCAGTACTTC
TRBV7-2	TRBJ1-5	.	few	CASSLVLDSNQPQHF	TGTGCCAGCAGCTTAGTACTTGATAGCAATCAGCCCCAGCATTTT
TRBV2	TRBJ2-3	.	many	CASSEGQDRVLYF	TGTGCCAGCAGTGAAGGTCAGGACCGAGTGCTGTATTTT
TRBV11-2	TRBJ1-2	.	many	CASSSRQLPNYGYTF	TGTGCCAGCAGCTCCCGACAGCTCCCTAACTATGGCTACACCTTC
TRBV6-5	TRBJ1-1	.	few	CANSYVGRNTEAFF	TGTGCCAACAGTTACGTCGGCCGGAACACTGAAGCTTTCTTT
TRBV11-2	TRBJ2-7	TRBD1	many	CAARQGLLGEQYF	TGTGCCGCTAGACAGGGGTTGTTAGGGGAGCAGTACTTC
TRBV20-1	TRBJ1-5	.	.	CSARDFLRGNSNQPQHF	TGCAGTGCTAGAGATTTTCTTCGGGGGAATAGCAATCAGCCCCAGCATTTT
TRBV6-1	TRBJ1-3	.	few	CASARTGGSGNTIYF	TGTGCCAGCGCTCGGACTGGGGGCTCTGGAAACACCATATATTTT
TRBV12-3/TRBV12-4	TRBJ2-3	.	.	CASSSPPSTDTQYF	TGTGCCAGCAGTTCGCCCCCTAGCACAGATACGCAGTATTTT
TRBV10-3	TRBJ2-1	TRBD2	many	CAMESGGAGNEQFF	TGTGCCATGGAAAGCGGGGGGGCCGGTAATGAGCAGTTCTTC
TRBV30	TRBJ1-1	.	.	CAWKAGTNTEGFF	TGTGCCTGGAAGGCAGGGACGAACACTGAAGGTTTCTTT
TRBV18	TRBJ2-4	.	many	CASSSVTTGFGDIQYF	TGTGCCAGCTCCTCGGTAACTACAGGGTTTGGAGACATTCAGTACTTC
TRBV20-1	TRBJ2-7	.	.	CSATRSGYEQYF	TGCAGTGCTACCCGCTCGGGCTACGAGCAGTACTTC
TRBV2	TRBJ2-7	TRBD2	many	CASQTSGGYEQYF	TGTGCCAGCCAGACTAGCGGAGGATACGAGCAGTACTTC
TRBV20-1	TRBJ2-5	.	many	CSARPHQETQYF	TGCAGTGCTAGACCCCATCAAGAGACCCAGTACTTC
TRBV27	TRBJ2-7	.	many	CASKQKISYEQYF	TGTGCCAGCAAGCAGAAAATCTCCTACGAGCAGTACTTC
TRBV27	TRBJ1-2	TRBD1	many	CASSSPGQGAYGYTF	TGTGCCAGCAGTTCCCCGGGACAGGGTGCCTATGGCTACACCTTC
TRBV12-3/TRBV12-4	TRBJ2-5	.	few	CASSWSRGPGRETQYF	TGTGCCAGCAGTTGGTCTCGGGGCCCCGGTAGGGAGACCCAGTACTTC
TRBV5-1	TRBJ1-1	.	.	CASSTGTGVAEAFF	TGCGCCAGCAGCACCGGGACGGGGGTTGCTGAAGCTTTCTTT
TRBV6-2/TRBV6-3	TRBJ2-1	TRBD1	.	CASSSTGDEQFF	TGTGCCAGCAGTTCTACAGGGGATGAGCAGTTCTTC
TRBV30	TRBJ2-2	.	many	CAWAGGVVTGELFF	TGTGCCTGGGCGGGTGGGGTTGTCACCGGGGAGCTGTTTTTT
TRBV4-1	TRBJ1-2	.	many	CASSQDLGGYGYTF	TGCGCCAGCAGCCAAGATTTAGGAGGGTATGGCTACACCTTC
TRBV12-3/TRBV12-4	TRBJ1-1	.	many	CASNQGGGMDTEAFF	TGTGCCAGCAACCAAGGGGGGGGGATGGACACTGAAGCTTTCTTT
TRBV20-1	TRBJ2-1	.	.	CSATTAPRINTYNEQFF	TGCAGTGCTACCACCGCCCCTCGGATAAACACCTACAATGAGCAGTTCTTC
TRBV20-1	TRBJ2-5	TRBD2	.	CSAPGLAGGEQETQYF	TGCAGTGCCCCGGGACTAGCGGGGGGTGAGCAAGAGACCCAGTACTTC
TRBV19	TRBJ2-7	.	.	CASSIQTTVPGEQYF	TGTGCCAGTAGTATCCAGACGACAGTCCCTGGCGAGCAGTACTTC
TRBV7-9	TRBJ2-1	.	many	CASSLLGSHWGLQFF	TGTGCCAGCAGTCTATTAGGGTCACATTGGGGTCTTCAGTTCTTC
TRBV6-1	TRBJ1-1	.	few	CASTGGGSEAFF	TGTGCCAGCACTGGGGGCGGCTCTGAAGCTTTCTTT
TRBV5-5	TRBJ2-7	TRBD1	few	CASSLSRDRTYEQYF	TGTGCCAGCAGCTTAAGTCGGGACAGGACCTACGAGCAGTACTTC
TRBV28	TRBJ2-7	TRBD2	many	CASSLGTSGRIDEQYF	TGTGCCAGCAGTTTAGGGACTAGCGGGAGGATCGACGAGCAGTACTTC
TRBV5-4	TRBJ2-1	.	many	CASSLYLEKQFF	TGTGCCAGCAGCTTGTATTTGGAAAAGCAGTTCTTC
TRBV18	TRBJ1-2	TRBD1	many	CASSPPSEGARGYTF	TGTGCCAGCTCACCACCATCTGAGGGGGCCCGGGGCTACACCTTC
TRBV29-1	TRBJ1-1	.	few	CSGQAGIEAFF	TGCAGCGGACAGGCGGGCATTGAAGCTTTCTTT
TRBV19	TRBJ2-1	.	.	CASSIVSGGSSYNEQFF	TGTGCCAGTAGTATCGTTTCTGGGGGGAGCTCCTACAATGAGCAGTTCTTC
TRBV28	TRBJ2-1	TRBD2	many	CASSFFRREVYNEQFF	TGTGCCAGCAGTTTCTTCCGGCGGGAGGTCTACAATGAGCAGTTCTTC
TRBV19	TRBJ2-1	TRBD2	.	CASSMGVAGGGEQFF	TGTGCCAGTAGTATGGGGGTAGCGGGAGGGGGTGAGCAGTTCTTC
TRBV4-1	TRBJ1-1	.	.	CASSQVRGANTEAFF	TGCGCCAGCAGCCAAGTAAGGGGGGCGAACACTGAAGCTTTCTTT
TRBV28	TRBJ2-5	TRBD1	many	CASSHPGTGIETQYF	TGTGCCAGCAGTCACCCCGGGACAGGGATAGAGACCCAGTACTTC
TRBV7-9	TRBJ1-5	.	many	CASSLMGLRPQHF	TGTGCCAGCAGCTTAATGGGGCTCCGGCCCCAGCATTTT
TRBV9	TRBJ2-2	TRBD2	.	CASRGLAGDQETGELFF	TGTGCCAGCAGGGGACTAGCGGGAGACCAGGAGACCGGGGAGCTGTTTTTT